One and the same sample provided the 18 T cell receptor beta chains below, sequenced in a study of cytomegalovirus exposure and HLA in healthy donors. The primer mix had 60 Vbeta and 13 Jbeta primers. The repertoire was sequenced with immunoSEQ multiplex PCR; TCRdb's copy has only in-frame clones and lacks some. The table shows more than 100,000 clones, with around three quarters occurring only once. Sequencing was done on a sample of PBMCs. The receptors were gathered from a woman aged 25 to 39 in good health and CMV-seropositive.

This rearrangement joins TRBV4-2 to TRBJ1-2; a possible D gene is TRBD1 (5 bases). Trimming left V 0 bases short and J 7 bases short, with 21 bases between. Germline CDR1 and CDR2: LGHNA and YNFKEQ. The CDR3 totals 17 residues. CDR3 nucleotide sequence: TGTGCCAGCAGCCAAGATCTAGGACAAAGAAACCATGGTGGCTACACCTTC. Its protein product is CASSQDLGQRNHGGYTF.

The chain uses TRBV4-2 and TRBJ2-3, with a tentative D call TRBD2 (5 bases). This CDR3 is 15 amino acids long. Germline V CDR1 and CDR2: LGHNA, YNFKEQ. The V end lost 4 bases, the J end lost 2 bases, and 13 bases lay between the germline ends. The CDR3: CASSPGSSNTDTQYF. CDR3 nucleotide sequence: TGTGCCAGCAGCCCGGGGTCCTCCAACACAGATACGCAGTATTTT.

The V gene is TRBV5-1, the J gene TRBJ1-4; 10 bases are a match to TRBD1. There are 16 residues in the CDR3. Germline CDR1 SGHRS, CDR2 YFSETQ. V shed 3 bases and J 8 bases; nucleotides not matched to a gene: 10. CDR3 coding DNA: TGCGCCAGCAGCTCCCCAGGGACAGGGGTAGGGGAAAAACTGTTTTTT. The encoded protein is CASSSPGTGVGEKLFF. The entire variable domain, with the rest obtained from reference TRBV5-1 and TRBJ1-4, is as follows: KAGVTQTPRYLIKTRGQQVTLSCSPISGHRSVSWYQQTPGQGLQFLFEYFSETQRNKGNFPGRFSGRQFSNSRSEMNVSTLELGDSALYLCASSSPGTGVGEKLFFGSGTQLSVL.

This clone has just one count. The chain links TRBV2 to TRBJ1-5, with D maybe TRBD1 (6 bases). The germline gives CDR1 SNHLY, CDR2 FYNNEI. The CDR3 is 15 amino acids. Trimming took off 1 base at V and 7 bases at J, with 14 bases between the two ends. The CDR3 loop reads CASSEVSGDGQPQHF. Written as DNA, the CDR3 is TGTGCCAGCAGTGAAGTGTCAGGGGACGGACAGCCCCAGCATTTT.

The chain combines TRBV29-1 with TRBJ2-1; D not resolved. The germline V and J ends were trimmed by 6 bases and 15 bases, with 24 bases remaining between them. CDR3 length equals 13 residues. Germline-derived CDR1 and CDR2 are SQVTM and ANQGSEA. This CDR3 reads CSVLITPTESLFF. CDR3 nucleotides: TGCAGCGTCCTCATTACTCCGACGGAGTCGCTGTTCTTC.

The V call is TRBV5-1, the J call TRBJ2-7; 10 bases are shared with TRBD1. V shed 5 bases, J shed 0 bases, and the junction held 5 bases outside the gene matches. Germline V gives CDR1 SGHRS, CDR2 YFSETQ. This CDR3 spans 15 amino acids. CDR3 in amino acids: CASRSGTGVSYEQYF. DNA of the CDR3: TGCGCCAGCAGATCCGGGACAGGGGTCTCCTACGAGCAGTACTTC.

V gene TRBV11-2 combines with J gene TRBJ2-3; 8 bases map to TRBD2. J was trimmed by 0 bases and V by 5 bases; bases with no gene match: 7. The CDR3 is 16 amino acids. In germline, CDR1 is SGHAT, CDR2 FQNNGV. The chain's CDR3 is CASSKSSGRSTDTQYF. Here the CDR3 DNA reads TGTGCCAGCAGCAAATCTAGCGGGCGAAGCACAGATACGCAGTATTTT.

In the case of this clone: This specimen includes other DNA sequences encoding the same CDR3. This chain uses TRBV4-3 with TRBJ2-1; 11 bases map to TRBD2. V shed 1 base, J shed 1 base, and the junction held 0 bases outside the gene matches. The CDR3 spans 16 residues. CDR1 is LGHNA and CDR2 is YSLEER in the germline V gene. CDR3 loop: CASSQGTSGSYNEQFF. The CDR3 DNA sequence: TGCGCCAGCAGCCAAGGGACTAGCGGGTCCTACAATGAGCAGTTCTTC.

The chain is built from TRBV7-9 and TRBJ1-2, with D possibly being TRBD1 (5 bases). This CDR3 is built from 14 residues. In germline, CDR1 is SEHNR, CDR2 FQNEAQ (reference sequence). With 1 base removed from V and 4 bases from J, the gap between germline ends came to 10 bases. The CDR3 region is CASSLEGGAYGYTF. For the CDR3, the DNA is TGTGCCAGCAGCTTAGAAGGAGGGGCCTATGGCTACACCTTC. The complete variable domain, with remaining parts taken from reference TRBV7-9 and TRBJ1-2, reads DTGVSQNPRHKITKRGQNVTFRCDPISEHNRLYWYRQTLGQGPEFLTYFQNEAQLEKSRLLSDRFSAERPKGSFSTLEIQRTEQGDSAMYLCASSLEGGAYGYTFGSGTRLTVV.

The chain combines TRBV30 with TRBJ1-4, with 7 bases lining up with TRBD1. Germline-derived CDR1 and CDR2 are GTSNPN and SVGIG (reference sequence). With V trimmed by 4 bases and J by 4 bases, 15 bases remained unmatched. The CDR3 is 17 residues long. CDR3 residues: CAWNQGTAFILNEKLFF. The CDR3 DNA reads TGTGCCTGGAATCAGGGGACAGCCTTTATTCTTAATGAAAAACTGTTTTTT.

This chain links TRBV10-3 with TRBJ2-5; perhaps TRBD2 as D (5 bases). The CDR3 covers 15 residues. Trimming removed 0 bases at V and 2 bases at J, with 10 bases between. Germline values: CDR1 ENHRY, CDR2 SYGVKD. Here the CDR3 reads CAISESRRLQETQYF. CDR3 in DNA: TGTGCCATCAGTGAGTCGAGACGACTACAAGAGACCCAGTACTTC.

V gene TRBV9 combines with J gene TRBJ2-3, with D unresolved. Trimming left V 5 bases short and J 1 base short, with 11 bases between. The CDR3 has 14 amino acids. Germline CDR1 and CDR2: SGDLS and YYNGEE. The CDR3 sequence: CASSRAEGTDTQYF. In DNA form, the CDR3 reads TGTGCCAGCAGTCGAGCCGAAGGCACAGATACGCAGTATTTT.

This chain's CDR3 is CASSEAGQGSYGYTF. The CDR3 DNA follows: TGTGCCAGCAGTGAAGCCGGACAGGGGTCCTATGGCTACACCTTC. The chain uses TRBV2 and TRBJ1-2; TRBD1 aligns across 9 bases. The CDR3 runs 15 residues. The germline gives CDR1 SNHLY, CDR2 FYNNEI. V lost 0 bases, J lost 4 bases, and 3 bases stayed unmatched.

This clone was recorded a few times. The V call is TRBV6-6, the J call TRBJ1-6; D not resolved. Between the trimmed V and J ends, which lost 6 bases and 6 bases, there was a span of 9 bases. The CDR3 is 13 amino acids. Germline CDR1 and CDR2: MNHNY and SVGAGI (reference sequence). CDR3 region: CASSERGNSPLHF. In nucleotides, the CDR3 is TGTGCCAGCAGCGAACGGGGTAATTCACCCCTCCACTTT.

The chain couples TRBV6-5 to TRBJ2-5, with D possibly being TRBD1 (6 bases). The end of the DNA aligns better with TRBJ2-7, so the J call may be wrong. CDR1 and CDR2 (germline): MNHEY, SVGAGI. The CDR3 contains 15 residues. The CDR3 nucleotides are TGTGCCAGCAGAAACGGACAGAAGGATGCCTACGAGCAGTACTTC. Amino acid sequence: CASRNGQKDAYEQYF.

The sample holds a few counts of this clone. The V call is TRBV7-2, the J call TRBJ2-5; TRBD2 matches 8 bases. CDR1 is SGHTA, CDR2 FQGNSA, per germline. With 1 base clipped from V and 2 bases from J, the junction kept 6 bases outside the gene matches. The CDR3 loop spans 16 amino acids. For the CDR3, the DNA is TGTGCCAGCAGCTTAGGCCCCAGCGGGGGACAAGAGACCCAGTACTTC. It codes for CASSLGPSGGQETQYF.

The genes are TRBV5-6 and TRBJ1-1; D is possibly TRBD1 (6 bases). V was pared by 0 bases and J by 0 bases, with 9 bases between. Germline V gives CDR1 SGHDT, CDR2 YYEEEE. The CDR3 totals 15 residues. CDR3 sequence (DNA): TGTGCCAGCAGCTTGGTCGGGGGGCTGAACACTGAAGCTTTCTTT. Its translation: CASSLVGGLNTEAFF.

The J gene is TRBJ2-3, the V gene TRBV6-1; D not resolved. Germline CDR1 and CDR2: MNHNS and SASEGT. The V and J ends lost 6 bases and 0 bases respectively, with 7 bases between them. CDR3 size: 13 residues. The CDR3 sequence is CASRVTSTDTQYF. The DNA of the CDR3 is TGTGCCAGCAGGGTAACTAGCACAGATACGCAGTATTTT.